This T cell receptor (beta chain) was documented in a study of T cells in Graves' hyperthyroidism and ophthalmopathy. Study-wide background: Peripheral blood was drawn at first diagnosis, prior to all treatment.

CDR3 size: 13 residues. With 3 bases removed from V and 8 bases from J, the gap between germline ends came to 10 bases. Germline lookup yields CDR1 MDHEN and CDR2 SYDVKM. RNA transcripts gave rise to amplified TCR beta CDR3 regions. Using the HTBI primer set, a first-round RT-PCR was run on the TCR CDR3. TCRdb redid the calling of the multiplex PCR reads with MiXCR, one entry per CDR3 protein. The sample records 350,000 to 500,000 distinct CDR3 sequences, roughly an eighth being singletons. This clonotype was seen a few times. This clonotype was sampled from a woman between 18 and 30 years old with Graves' hyperthyroidism. The sequenced sample was blood. This sequence joins TRBV28 and TRBJ1-4; no clear D. Here the CDR3 reads CASSFTFTEKLFF. The CDR3 DNA follows: TGTGCCAGCAGTTTTACTTTTACGGAAAAACTGTTTTTT.